These 5 T cell receptor beta chains were sequenced from one sample in a study of T cell responses to AZD1222 COVID-19 vaccine. Repertoires were generated with immunoSEQ multiplex PCR, while TCRdb's copy carries only in-frame clones and drops some. The repertoire holds over 85,000 clones, with roughly nine tenths as singletons. Sequenced material: peripheral blood, taken on day 0 of AZD1222 vaccination. The receptors here all came from an adult in good health.

The chain has TRBV4-1 and TRBJ1-4; possible D gene TRBD1, 5 bases. This CDR3 is 16 amino acids long. With 0 bases removed from V and 8 bases from J, the gap between germline ends came to 16 bases. Germline V lookup: CDR1 MGHRA, CDR2 YSYEKL. CDR3 residues: CASSQDSGQGGEKLFF. The CDR3 DNA sequence: TGCGCCAGCAGCCAAGATAGCGGTCAGGGTGGCGAAAAACTGTTTTTT.

The chain recombines TRBV11-2 with TRBJ2-3; no clear D. Germline V CDR1 and CDR2: SGHAT, FQNNGV. The CDR3 is 13 residues long. V lost 4 bases, J lost 3 bases, and 8 bases lay in between. CDR3: CASSSLTTDTQYF. The DNA of the CDR3 is TGTGCCAGCAGCTCCCTGACAACAGATACGCAGTATTTT.

The chain combines TRBV19 with TRBJ2-2; unclear D gene. Trimming cost V 7 bases and J 6 bases, with 9 bases left between them. The CDR3 sequence is 12 residues long. Germline lookup yields CDR1 LNHDA and CDR2 SQIVND (reference sequence). The CDR3 sequence: CASTIGPGELFF. The DNA of the CDR3 is TGTGCCAGTACCATAGGCCCCGGGGAGCTGTTTTTT.

V gene TRBV28 combines with J gene TRBJ1-2, with a possible D match to TRBD1 (5 bases). V gave up 8 bases and J gave up 2 bases, with 12 bases separating them. CDR1 and CDR2 from the germline V gene are MDHEN and SYDVKM. The CDR3 is made up of 13 amino acids. The CDR3 DNA sequence: TGTGCCAGCCTCCCGGGGCAAAACTATGGCTACACCTTC. Its protein product is CASLPGQNYGYTF.

This chain connects TRBV19 to TRBJ2-3; 13 bases are a match to TRBD2. The V gene's germline CDR1 is LNHDA and CDR2 SQIVND (reference sequence). With V trimmed by 5 bases and J by 2 bases, 4 bases remained unmatched. The CDR3 is 16 amino acids. The CDR3 DNA sequence: TGTGCCAGTAGTGGACTAGCGGGGGCGAACACAGATACGCAGTATTTT. It codes for CASSGLAGANTDTQYF.